Listed here are 2 T cell receptor beta chains from one sample, sequenced in a study of Ad26.COV2.S vaccination and SARS-CoV-2 variants (dated by TCRdb to the early 2020s). The sample's treatment or condition label, in plain terms: some 19 received Ad26.COV2.S at low or high dose, single or two shots; 5 received placebo; per-sample allocation not given. Repertoires of vaccine and placebo recipients were sequenced from samples taken on day 63 after the first injection. To prepare the library, the immunoSEQ multiplex PCR assay was applied. Entries here come from immuneACCESS through TCRdb and include only in-frame sequences with V and J called. Some clones fail to appear in such tables; in the studies checked, an unresolved V gene covers under half of the shortfall, and the cause of the remainder is unknown. This sample gives about 400,000 clones in total; around 89% of them show up just once. The ten largest clones capture around 1.8% of the sample.

The source material was peripheral blood, sampled in a trial of Ad26.COV2.S vaccine versus placebo. All receptors come from a person between 18 and 65 years old who received the Ad26.COV2.S COVID-19 vaccine or a placebo.

This clone was recorded only once. The junction does not match germline at one end; this may be a read error. This sequence joins TRBV27 and TRBJ2-7; weak D call: TRBD1 (8 bases). This CDR3 is built from 15 residues. Germline V gene data show CDR1 as MNHEY and CDR2 as SMNVEV (reference sequence). The chain's CDR3 is CARSQTGGGYYEQYF. In DNA form, the CDR3 reads TGTGCCCGCAGCCAAACAGGGGGGGGGTACTACGAGCAGTACTTC.

The chain is built from TRBV6-6 and TRBJ2-7; 8 bases align to TRBD2. This CDR3 comprises 14 residues. The germline gives CDR1 MNHNY, CDR2 SVGAGI (reference sequence). With V trimmed by 5 bases and J by 7 bases, 10 bases remained unmatched. The CDR3 loop is CASSGLAGVVEQYF. CDR3 bases: TGTGCCAGCAGTGGACTAGCCGGGGTAGTAGAGCAGTACTTC.